This T cell receptor beta chain emerged from a study of CD8+CD57+ T cells in acquired aplastic anemia. For the study at large: Sorted CD4+ and CD8+ cells gave a mean 3.2 ug DNA, range roughly 0.2 to 27.4 ug.

TCR beta VDJ and CDR3 profiling used genomic DNA as template. MiXCR, applied by TCRdb to the reads, yields one record per CDR3 protein. The profile shows 100,000 to 150,000 distinct CDR3 sequences, 55% to 70% of them singletons. An expansion of CD8+CD57+ cells by flow cytometry had been shown in patients chosen for sequencing. A severe acquired aplastic anemia diagnosis applied to all patients. Overall study results and limits: Patients and controls shared some 30 CD8+ CDR3 sequences.

Germline V gene lookup returns CDR1 DFQATT and CDR2 SNEGSKA (reference sequence). CDR3 length: 15 amino acids. V dropped 0 bases and J dropped 0 bases, with 9 bases sitting between them. A remark on this clonotype: Its antigen remains unknown.

Input material: sorted CD4+, CD8+, or CD8+CD57+ T cells (not recorded which) from PBMCs. This TCR came from a human donor with aplastic anemia. The chain joins TRBV20-1 to TRBJ2-1, with unresolved D. The CDR3 DNA is TGCAGTGCTAGAGATGTGAGGAGCTCCTACAATGAGCAGTTCTTC. This codes for CSARDVRSSYNEQFF.